The sequence of this T cell receptor (beta chain) was determined in a study of T cell changes during pregnancy in multiple sclerosis. The repertoire was sequenced with immunoSEQ multiplex PCR; TCRdb's copy has only in-frame clones and lacks some. The sample carries around 130,000 clones, roughly 92% recorded once. The CDR3 consists of 13 residues. The V gene's germline CDR1 is MNHNS and CDR2 SASEGT. V was clipped by 3 bases and J by 6 bases, with 12 bases between them. The clonotype was recovered from a female donor with multiple sclerosis, enrolled in a pregnancy study. This material consisted of peripheral blood, taken before pregnancy. The chain recombines TRBV6-1 with TRBJ2-7; no reliable D call. The CDR3 region is CASSDCPFCEQYF. The CDR3 DNA reads as TGTGCCAGCAGTGATTGTCCCTTTTGCGAGCAGTACTTC.